This record covers a single TCR beta chain. This sample is drawn from a study of blood T cell repertoires in COVID-19. TCRdb's copy holds only in-frame clones and misses some; the assay was immunoSEQ multiplex PCR. The data contain around 260,000 clones, roughly 80% of them singletons. The germline V gene has CDR1 SQVTM and CDR2 ANQGSEA. With V trimmed by 4 bases and J by 4 bases, 9 bases remained unmatched. This CDR3 spans 15 amino acids. The sample consisted of peripheral blood. The rearrangement joins TRBV29-1 to TRBJ1-5, with TRBD1 identical over 8 bases. The TCR comes from a man aged 55-75 years with acute or convalescent COVID-19. CDR3 amino acids: CSVVVGRGLNQPQHF. The CDR3 DNA is TGCAGCGTTGTAGTTGGCAGGGGGCTAAATCAGCCCCAGCATTTT.